This TCR beta chain was profiled in a study of cytomegalovirus exposure and HLA in healthy donors. In the PCR, 60 Vbeta and 13 Jbeta primers were used. The repertoire was sequenced with immunoSEQ multiplex PCR; TCRdb's copy has only in-frame clones and lacks some. The profile shows 140,000 or so clones, under 80% of them singletons. The CDR3 covers 14 residues. J gave up 5 bases and V 2 bases, and 4 bases lay outside the gene matches. The germline V gene encodes CDR1 SGDLS and CDR2 YYNGEE. V gene TRBV9 combines with J gene TRBJ2-3; 8 bases agree with TRBD2. Sample: PBMCs. The TCR sequence derives from a young man in good health and CMV-seropositive. CDR3: CASSVVSGVDTQYF. CDR3 DNA: TGTGCCAGCAGCGTGGTTAGCGGGGTAGATACGCAGTATTTT.